Following are 14 T cell receptor beta chains from one sample sequenced in a study of regulatory T cells in long-lasting Graves disease. Time point denoted: newly diagnosed GD, antithyroid drugs for less than 3 months. RNA isolated from PBMCs was used to make the TCR library. Arm-PCR of CDR3 regions and iRepertoire HTBI primers were the basis on which TCR beta libraries were built. TCRdb itself ran the multiplex PCR reads through MiXCR, one entry per CDR3 protein. The data hold about 520,000 distinct CDR3 sequences, with about 11% observed a single time. The same sample was also used in a study of T cells in Graves' hyperthyroidism and ophthalmopathy.

The sample was peripheral blood mononuclear cells (PBMCs), taken at new diagnosis, from a patient treated with antithyroid drugs. The source is a young woman with Graves disease.

This clonotype was seen a few times. This sequence joins TRBV13 and TRBJ2-4, with D possibly being TRBD1 or TRBD2 (5 bases each). The CDR3 covers 15 residues. Germline assignment: CDR1 PRHDT and CDR2 FYEKMQ (reference sequence). Trimming pared 1 base from V and 7 bases from J, leaving 14 bases between. The CDR3 here is CASSLDVQGGNIQYF. CDR3 coding DNA: TGTGCCAGCAGCTTAGATGTCCAGGGCGGGAACATTCAGTACTTC.

In its sample, this clonotype was seen many times. This chain links TRBV6-1 with TRBJ2-7, with D possibly TRBD2 on 6 matching bases. Germline lookup yields CDR1 MNHNS and CDR2 SASEGT. V gave up 6 bases and J gave up 2 bases, with 14 bases separating them. This CDR3 is built from 14 residues. The CDR3 here is CASSPAWGAYEQYF. CDR3 nucleotide sequence: TGTGCCAGCAGCCCAGCATGGGGGGCCTACGAGCAGTACTTC.

This clonotype was recorded many times. CDR3 sequence: CASSQQVTVNTEAFF. CDR3 nucleotides: TGTGCCAGCAGCCAACAAGTCACAGTGAACACTGAAGCTTTCTTT. V gene TRBV3-1 combines with J gene TRBJ1-1, with unresolved D. The CDR3 consists of 15 residues. The germline CDR1 and CDR2 sequences are LGHDT and YNNKEL (reference sequence). V lost 2 bases and J lost 0, with 10 bases in between.

In its sample, this clonotype was seen many times. The V gene is TRBV3-1, the J gene TRBJ1-2, with D uncertain. CDR3 length: 15 residues. From germline, CDR1 is LGHDT and CDR2 YNNKEL (reference sequence). The V end was cut by 5 bases, the J end by 6 bases, with 19 bases between. The CDR3 sequence: CASSTRHGGMDGYTF. The DNA of the CDR3 is TGTGCCAGCAGCACACGACACGGTGGGATGGATGGCTACACCTTC.

The chain links TRBV12-3 or TRBV12-4 to TRBJ2-7; weak D call: TRBD1 (5 bases). The CDR3 sequence is 16 residues long. Trimming left V 5 bases short and J 3 bases short, with 20 bases between. In DNA form, the CDR3 reads TGTGCCAGCAGTCCCTCCCCCTCAGGGTTTTTCTACGAGCAGTACGTC. Translating gives CASSPSPSGFFYEQYV.

As DNA, the CDR3 is TGTGCCAGCAGCACAATGACAGGGGACTACGAGCAGTACTTC. Its translation: CASSTMTGDYEQYF. This chain uses TRBV3-1 with TRBJ2-7, with TRBD1 identical over 8 bases. J lost 3 bases, V lost 5 bases, and 6 bases had no gene match. Germline lookup yields CDR1 LGHDT and CDR2 YNNKEL (reference sequence). The CDR3 length is 14 residues.

The table lists this clonotype with a few counts. J is TRBJ2-3 and V is TRBV5-1; the D gene is possibly TRBD1 (5 bases). V shed 1 base and J shed 0 bases, with 9 bases lying between them. The CDR3 length is 15 residues. CDR1 is SGHRS, CDR2 YFSETQ, per germline. In DNA form, the CDR3 reads TGCGCCAGCAGCTTGTCGACAGCTAGCACAGATACGCAGTATTTT. Residues: CASSLSTASTDTQYF.

This clonotype was recorded at least ten times. The chain combines TRBV19 with TRBJ1-2, with D perhaps matching TRBD1 (6 bases). Germline loops: CDR1 LNHDA, CDR2 SQIVND (reference sequence). The ends were cut back, 7 bases at V and 5 bases at J, with 20 bases in the middle. CDR3 length: 15 residues. CDR3 coding DNA: TGTGCCAGTATCCCGAAGGGGGGACGGCTTTATGGCTACACCTTC. Protein product: CASIPKGGRLYGYTF.

This clonotype was detected ten times or more. The chain combines TRBV6-1 with TRBJ1-5, with 9 nucleotides matching TRBD1. This CDR3 has 16 residues. With V trimmed by 6 bases and J by 6 bases, 12 bases remained unmatched. Looked up from germline, CDR1 is MNHNS and CDR2 is SASEGT. The DNA of the CDR3 is TGTGCCAGCAGACGTAGAGGACAGGGGAAGGCTCAGCCCCAGCATTTT. This codes for CASRRRGQGKAQPQHF.

This chain joins TRBV2 and TRBJ2-7, with TRBD2 identical over 13 bases. This CDR3 region has 15 residues. Germline V gene data show CDR1 as SNHLY and CDR2 as FYNNEI. V shed 6 bases, J shed 2 bases, and the junction held 4 bases outside the gene matches. CDR3 region: CASRPGLAGTYEQYF. The CDR3 DNA sequence: TGTGCCAGCAGACCGGGACTAGCGGGAACCTACGAGCAGTACTTC.

This clonotype was seen ten or more times. This chain uses TRBV7-8 with TRBJ2-1; D ambiguous. Per germline, CDR1 SGHVS and CDR2 FQNEAQ. Trimming left V 0 bases short and J 2 bases short, with 11 bases between. The CDR3 sequence is 16 residues long. This CDR3 reads CASSLAVRYTYNEQFF. The CDR3 DNA reads as TGTGCCAGCAGCTTAGCGGTCCGGTATACCTACAATGAGCAGTTCTTC.

This clonotype was seen ten or more times. The V call is TRBV19, the J call TRBJ1-2, with 8 nucleotides matching TRBD1. CDR3 length equals 16 residues. Germline-derived CDR1 and CDR2 are LNHDA and SQIVND (reference sequence). The trim removed 1 base at V and 1 base at J, leaving 5 bases unmatched. The CDR3 sequence: CASSIGPTGVNYGYTF. As DNA, the CDR3 is TGTGCCAGTAGTATAGGACCGACAGGGGTTAACTATGGCTACACCTTC. Filled out from reference TRBV19 and TRBJ1-2, the complete variable domain reads DGGITQSPKYLFRKEGQNVTLSCEQNLNHDAMYWYRQDPGQGLRLIYYSQIVNDFQKGDIAEGYSVSREKKESFPLTVTSAQKNPTAFYLCASSIGPTGVNYGYTFGSGTRLTVV.

The sample holds many counts of this clonotype. V and J are TRBV28 and TRBJ2-2; D ambiguous. V gave up 3 bases and J gave up 6 bases, with 5 bases separating them. Per germline, CDR1 MDHEN and CDR2 SYDVKM. The CDR3 length is 12 residues. The chain's CDR3 is CASSFSPGELFF. The CDR3 coding sequence is TGTGCCAGCAGTTTTTCTCCCGGGGAGCTGTTTTTT.

The table lists this clonotype with many counts. The chain is built from TRBV30 and TRBJ2-4; unclear D gene. Trimming pared 3 bases from V and 0 bases from J, leaving 9 bases between. CDR3 length equals 14 residues. The germline V gene encodes CDR1 GTSNPN and CDR2 SVGIG (reference sequence). The CDR3 region has the DNA TGTGCCTGGAGCTTACTGTTAGCCAAAAACATTCAGTACTTC. Translating it yields CAWSLLLAKNIQYF.